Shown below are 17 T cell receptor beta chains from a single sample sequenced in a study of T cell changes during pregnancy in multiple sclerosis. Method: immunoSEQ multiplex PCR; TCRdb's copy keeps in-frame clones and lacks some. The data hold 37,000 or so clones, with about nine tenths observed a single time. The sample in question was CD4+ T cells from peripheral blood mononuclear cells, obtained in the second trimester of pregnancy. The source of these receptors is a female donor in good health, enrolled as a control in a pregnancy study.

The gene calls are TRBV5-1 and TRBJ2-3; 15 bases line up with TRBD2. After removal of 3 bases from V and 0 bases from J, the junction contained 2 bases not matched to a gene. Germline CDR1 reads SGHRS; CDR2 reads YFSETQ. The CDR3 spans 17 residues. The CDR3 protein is CASSWGLAGGSTDTQYF. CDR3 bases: TGCGCCAGCAGCTGGGGACTAGCGGGAGGCAGCACAGATACGCAGTATTTT.

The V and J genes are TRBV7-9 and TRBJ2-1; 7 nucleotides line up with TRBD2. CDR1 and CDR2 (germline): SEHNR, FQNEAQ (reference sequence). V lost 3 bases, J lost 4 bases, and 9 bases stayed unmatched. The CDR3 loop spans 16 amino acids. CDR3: CASSFFGLGSYNEQFF. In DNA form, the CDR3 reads TGTGCCAGCAGCTTCTTCGGACTAGGCTCATACAATGAGCAGTTCTTC.

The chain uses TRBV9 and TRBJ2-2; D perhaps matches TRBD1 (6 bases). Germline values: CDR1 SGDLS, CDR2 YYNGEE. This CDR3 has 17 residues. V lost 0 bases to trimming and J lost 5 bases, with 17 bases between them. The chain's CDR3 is CASSVVRGETGTGELFF. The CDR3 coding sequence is TGTGCCAGCAGCGTAGTCAGGGGCGAAACTGGGACCGGGGAGCTGTTTTTT. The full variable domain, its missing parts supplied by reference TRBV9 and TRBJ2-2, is DSGVTQTPKHLITATGQRVTLRCSPRSGDLSVYWYQQSLDQGLQFLIQYYNGEERAKGNILERFSAQQFPDLHSELNLSSLELGDSALYFCASSVVRGETGTGELFFGEGSRLTVL.

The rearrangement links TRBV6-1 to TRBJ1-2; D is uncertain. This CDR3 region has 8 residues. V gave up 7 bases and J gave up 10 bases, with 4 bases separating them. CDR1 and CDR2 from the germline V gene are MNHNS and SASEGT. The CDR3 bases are TGTGCCAGCAATCTCTACACCTTC. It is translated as CASNLYTF.

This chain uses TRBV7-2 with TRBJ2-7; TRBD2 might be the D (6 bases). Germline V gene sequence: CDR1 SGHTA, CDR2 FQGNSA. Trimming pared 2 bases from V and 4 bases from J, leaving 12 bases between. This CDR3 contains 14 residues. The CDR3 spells CASSLSAGRYEQYF. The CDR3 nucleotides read TGTGCCAGCAGCTTATCGGCAGGGAGGTACGAGCAGTACTTC. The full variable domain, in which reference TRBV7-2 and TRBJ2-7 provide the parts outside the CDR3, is GAGVSQSPSNKVTEKGKDVELRCDPISGHTALYWYRQSLGQGLEFLIYFQGNSAPDKSGLPSDRFSAERTGGSVSTLTIQRTQQEDSAVYLCASSLSAGRYEQYFGPGTRLTVT.

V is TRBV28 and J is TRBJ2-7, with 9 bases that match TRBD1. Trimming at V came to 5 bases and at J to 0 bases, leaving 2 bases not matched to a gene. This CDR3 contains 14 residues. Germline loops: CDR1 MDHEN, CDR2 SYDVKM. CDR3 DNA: TGTGCCAGCAGTATGACAGGGGGCTCCTACGAGCAGTACTTC. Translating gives CASSMTGGSYEQYF.

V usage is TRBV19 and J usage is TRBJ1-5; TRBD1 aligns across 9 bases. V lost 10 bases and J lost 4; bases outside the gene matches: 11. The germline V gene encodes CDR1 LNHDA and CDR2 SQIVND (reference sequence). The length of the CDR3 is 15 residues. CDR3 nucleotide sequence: TGTGCCACCCGAGGGGACAGGGCGTGGAATCAGCCCCAGCATTTT. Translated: CATRGDRAWNQPQHF.

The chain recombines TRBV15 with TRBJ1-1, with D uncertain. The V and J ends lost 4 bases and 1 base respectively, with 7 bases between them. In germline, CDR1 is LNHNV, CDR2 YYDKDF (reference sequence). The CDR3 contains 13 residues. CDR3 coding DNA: TGTGCCACCAGCATACTCAAGAACACTGAAGCTTTCTTT. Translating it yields CATSILKNTEAFF.

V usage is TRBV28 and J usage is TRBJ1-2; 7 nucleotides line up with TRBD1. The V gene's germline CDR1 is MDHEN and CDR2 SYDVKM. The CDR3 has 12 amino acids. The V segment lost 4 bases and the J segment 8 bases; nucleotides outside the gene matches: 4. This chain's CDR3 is CASSSQGDGYTF. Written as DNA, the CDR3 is TGTGCCAGCAGTTCGCAGGGGGACGGCTACACCTTC.

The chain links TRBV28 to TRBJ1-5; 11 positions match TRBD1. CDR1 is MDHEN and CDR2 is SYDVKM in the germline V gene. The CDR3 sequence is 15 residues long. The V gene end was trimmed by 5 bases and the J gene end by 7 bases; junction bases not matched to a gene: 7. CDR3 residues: CASSPRTGGPQPQHF. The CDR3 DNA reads TGTGCCAGCAGTCCACGGACAGGGGGCCCCCAGCCCCAGCATTTT.

CDR3 region: CASSLGPGRGNTEAFF. The CDR3 DNA reads as TGTGCCAGCAGCTTAGGCCCCGGGAGGGGGAACACTGAAGCTTTCTTT. The chain couples TRBV13 to TRBJ1-1, with a tentative D call TRBD1 (5 bases). The CDR3 spans 16 residues. The germline V gene has CDR1 PRHDT and CDR2 FYEKMQ (reference sequence). The V gene lost 0 bases and the J gene lost 1 base, with 12 bases spanning the gap.

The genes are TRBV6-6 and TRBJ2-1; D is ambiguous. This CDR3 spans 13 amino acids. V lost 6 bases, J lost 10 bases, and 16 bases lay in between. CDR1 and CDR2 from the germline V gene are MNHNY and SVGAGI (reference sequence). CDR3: CASSPEVAWEQFF. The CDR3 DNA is TGTGCCAGCAGCCCCGAAGTGGCCTGGGAGCAGTTCTTC.

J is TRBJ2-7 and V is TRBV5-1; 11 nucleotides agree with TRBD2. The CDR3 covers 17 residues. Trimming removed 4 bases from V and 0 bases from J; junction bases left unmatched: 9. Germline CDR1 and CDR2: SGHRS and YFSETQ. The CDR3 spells CASSPGLAAAPSYEQYF. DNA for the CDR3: TGCGCCAGCAGCCCGGGACTAGCGGCCGCACCCTCCTACGAGCAGTACTTC. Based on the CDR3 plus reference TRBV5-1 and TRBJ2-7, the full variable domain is KAGVTQTPRYLIKTRGQQVTLSCSPISGHRSVSWYQQTPGQGLQFLFEYFSETQRNKGNFPGRFSGRQFSNSRSEMNVSTLELGDSALYLCASSPGLAAAPSYEQYFGPGTRLTVT.

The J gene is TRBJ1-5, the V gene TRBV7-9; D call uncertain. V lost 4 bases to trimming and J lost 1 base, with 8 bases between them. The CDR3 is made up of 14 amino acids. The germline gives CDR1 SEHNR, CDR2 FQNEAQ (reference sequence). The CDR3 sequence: CASSSFISNQPQHF. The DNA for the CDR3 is TGTGCCAGCAGCTCTTTTATAAGCAATCAGCCCCAGCATTTT.

DNA of the CDR3: TGTGCCAGCAGTATGACAGGGTCGCTTTCACCCCTCCACTTT. Amino acids: CASSMTGSLSPLHF. The chain has TRBV28 and TRBJ1-6; 7 bases map to TRBD1. This CDR3 has 14 amino acids. CDR1 is MDHEN and CDR2 is SYDVKM in the germline V gene. The V segment lost 5 bases and the J segment 9 bases; nucleotides outside the gene matches: 7.

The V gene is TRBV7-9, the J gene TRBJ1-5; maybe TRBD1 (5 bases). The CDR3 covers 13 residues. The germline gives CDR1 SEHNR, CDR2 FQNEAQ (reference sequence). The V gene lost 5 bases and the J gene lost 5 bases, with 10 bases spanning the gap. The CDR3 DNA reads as TGTGCCAGCAGCCGGACAACCGATCAGCCCCAGCATTTT. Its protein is CASSRTTDQPQHF. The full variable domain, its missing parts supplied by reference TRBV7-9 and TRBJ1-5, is DTGVSQNPRHKITKRGQNVTFRCDPISEHNRLYWYRQTLGQGPEFLTYFQNEAQLEKSRLLSDRFSAERPKGSFSTLEIQRTEQGDSAMYLCASSRTTDQPQHFGDGTRLSIL.

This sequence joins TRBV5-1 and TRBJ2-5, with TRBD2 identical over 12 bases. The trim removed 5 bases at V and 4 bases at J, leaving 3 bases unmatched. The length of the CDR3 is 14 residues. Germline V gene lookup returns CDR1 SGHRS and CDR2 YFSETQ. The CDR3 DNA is TGCGCCAGCAGAATGGGACTAGCGGGAGAGACCCAGTACTTC. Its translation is CASRMGLAGETQYF.